One and the same sample provided the 9 T cell receptor beta chains below, sequenced in a study of blood T cell repertoires in COVID-19. Profiled with immunoSEQ multiplex PCR; TCRdb holds only in-frame clones, not every one. The sample has 150,000 to 200,000 clones, about 85% seen once. Material for sequencing was peripheral blood. Receptors were obtained from an elderly woman with acute or convalescent COVID-19.

V usage is TRBV11-2 and J usage is TRBJ1-6; 7 bases line up with TRBD1. CDR1 and CDR2 from the germline V gene are SGHAT and FQNNGV. Trimming cost V 5 bases and J 10 bases; bases outside gene matches: 8. CDR3 length equals 14 residues. CDR3 loop: CASSRQGERSPLHF. As DNA, the CDR3 is TGTGCCAGCAGCAGACAGGGCGAAAGGTCACCCCTCCACTTT.

This chain links TRBV10-3 with TRBJ2-1, with 9 bases fitting TRBD1. Germline trimming cut 7 bases from V and 9 bases from J; bases unmatched to any gene: 13. The CDR3 loop spans 15 amino acids. Germline values: CDR1 ENHRY, CDR2 SYGVKD. The CDR3: CAIKPPGQGSGEQFF. Here the CDR3 DNA reads TGTGCCATCAAGCCCCCGGGACAGGGAAGTGGTGAGCAGTTCTTC.

This chain connects TRBV30 to TRBJ2-1; a possible D gene is TRBD1 (6 bases). The CDR3 runs 14 residues. Trimming removed 2 bases from V and 10 bases from J, with 18 bases in between. CDR1 GTSNPN and CDR2 SVGIG come from the germline V gene (reference sequence). The CDR3 protein is CAWSLGAGGFEQFF. CDR3 sequence (DNA): TGTGCCTGGAGTTTAGGTGCTGGGGGCTTCGAGCAGTTCTTC.

The rearrangement uses TRBV19 and TRBJ2-2; D may be TRBD2 (6 bases). This CDR3 region has 15 residues. The germline V gene has CDR1 LNHDA and CDR2 SQIVND (reference sequence). Trimming removed 1 base at V and 3 bases at J, with 9 bases between. The CDR3 DNA is TGTGCCAGTAGTATAGGGGGGGTTGACACCGGGGAGCTGTTTTTT. Protein: CASSIGGVDTGELFF.

The V gene is TRBV19, the J gene TRBJ1-1; TRBD1 matches 9 bases. From germline, CDR1 is LNHDA and CDR2 SQIVND (reference sequence). After removal of 5 bases from V and 3 bases from J, the junction contained 4 bases not matched to a gene. This CDR3 is 14 amino acids long. This CDR3 is CASSQQGADTEAFF. DNA for the CDR3: TGTGCCAGTAGTCAACAGGGGGCAGACACTGAAGCTTTCTTT.

The chain couples TRBV10-3 to TRBJ1-1; D uncertain. Germline CDR1 is ENHRY and CDR2 is SYGVKD. This CDR3 is built from 13 residues. V was pared by 8 bases and J by 6 bases, with 16 bases between. The CDR3 DNA follows: TGTGCCATCGGGGAGGCGGGGAAGGCTGAAGCTTTCTTT. Protein: CAIGEAGKAEAFF.

V is TRBV11-3 and J is TRBJ2-1, with unresolved D. The CDR3 spans 14 residues. The germline CDR1 and CDR2 sequences are SGHNT and YENEEA. V dropped 1 base and J dropped 5 bases, with 9 bases sitting between them. The CDR3, as DNA: TGTGCCAGCAGCTTAGTAGCCAGCCACAATGAGCAGTTCTTC. Protein: CASSLVASHNEQFF.

V is TRBV7-3 and J is TRBJ2-7; 9 positions match TRBD2. The CDR3 spans 15 residues. CDR1 SGHTA and CDR2 FQGTGA come from the germline V gene. Trimming took 5 bases from V and 5 from J; bases not matched to a gene: 10. CDR3 protein: CASSPAGGRAHEQYF. The CDR3 DNA sequence: TGTGCCAGCAGCCCGGCGGGCGGGAGGGCCCACGAGCAGTACTTC.

The J gene is TRBJ2-2, the V gene TRBV30, with 8 bases lining up with TRBD1. The CDR3 totals 14 residues. Losses at the gene ends were 5 bases for V and 6 bases for J; bases not matched to a gene: 8. Germline V gene data show CDR1 as GTSNPN and CDR2 as SVGIG (reference sequence). The CDR3 nucleotides are TGTGCCTGGGGTGGGGGACAGGTCGCCGGGGAGCTGTTTTTT. It specifies CAWGGGQVAGELFF. The full variable domain, rest sourced from reference TRBV30 and TRBJ2-2, is SQTIHQWPATLVQPVGSPLSLECTVEGTSNPNLYWYRQAAGRGLQLLFYSVGIGQISSEVPQNLSASRPQDRQFILSSKKLLLSDSGFYLCAWGGGQVAGELFFGEGSRLTVL.